The present T cell receptor beta chain was sequenced within a study of blood T cells in healthy people across ages. Peripheral blood from each donor was collected in a volume of approximately 9.2 milliliters. Next came a second PCR, run for about 7 to 12 cycles, which used a sample-barcoded 5' primer along with a J-beta primer mix. TCRdb reprocessed the 5' RACE reads with MiXCR, giving one entry per CDR3 protein. In the table there are 600,000 or so distinct CDR3 sequences, approximately 30% of which are singletons. CDR3 length: 15 residues. From germline, CDR1 is SGHTA and CDR2 FQGTGA. The V end lost 5 bases, the J end lost 11 bases, and 23 bases lay between the germline ends.

This TCR derives from a woman of 80 years or more in good health. The rearrangement links TRBV7-3 to TRBJ2-3; TRBD1 might be the D (5 bases). What was sequenced was blood. The CDR3 loop reads CASSPFGLGHNEQYF. The CDR3 coding sequence is TGTGCCAGCAGCCCTTTTGGCCTGGGGCACAATGAGCAGTATTTT.